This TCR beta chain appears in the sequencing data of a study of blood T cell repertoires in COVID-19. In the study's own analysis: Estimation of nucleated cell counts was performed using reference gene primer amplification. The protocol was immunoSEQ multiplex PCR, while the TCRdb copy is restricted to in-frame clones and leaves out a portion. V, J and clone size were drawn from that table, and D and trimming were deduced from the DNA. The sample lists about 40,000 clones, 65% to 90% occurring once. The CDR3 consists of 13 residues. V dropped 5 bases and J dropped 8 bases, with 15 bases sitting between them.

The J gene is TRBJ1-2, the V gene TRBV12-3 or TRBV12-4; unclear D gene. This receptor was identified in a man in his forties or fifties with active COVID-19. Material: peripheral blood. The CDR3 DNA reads TGTGCCAGCAGTCCGGTCCGTGTTGAGGGCTACACCTTC. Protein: CASSPVRVEGYTF.